This T cell receptor (beta chain) was documented in a study of OX40 agonist ivuxolimab in advanced cancers. At the level of the study: Ivuxolimab, an agonistic anti-OX40 (CD134) antibody, was given to patients.

Study results and caveats: No determination was made of the antigen specificity of the expanded peripheral T cells.

The CDR3 covers 16 residues. The germline V and J ends were trimmed by 0 bases and 1 base, with 13 bases remaining between them. The germline V gene encodes CDR1 SGHRS and CDR2 YFSETQ. In the case of this clone: Its antigen is not identified.

Only in-frame clones appear in the TCRdb table, and some are missing; sequencing was by immunoSEQ multiplex PCR. The sample lists roughly 46,000 clones; about 88% were seen once. The sequence came from an adult with an advanced solid tumor such as melanoma, head and neck, liver or kidney cancer. V is TRBV5-1 and J is TRBJ1-1; D possibly corresponds to TRBD1 (5 bases). The sequenced sample was CD4+ or CD8+ T cells sorted from blood, obtained in a trial of the OX40 agonist ivuxolimab. The CDR3 DNA sequence: TGCGCCAGCAGCTTGGCTATAGGGGTGGGGAACACTGAAGCTTTCTTT. Translation gives CASSLAIGVGNTEAFF. Together with reference TRBV5-1 and TRBJ1-1, the CDR3 gives the full variable domain: KAGVTQTPRYLIKTRGQQVTLSCSPISGHRSVSWYQQTPGQGLQFLFEYFSETQRNKGNFPGRFSGRQFSNSRSEMNVSTLELGDSALYLCASSLAIGVGNTEAFFGQGTRLTVV.